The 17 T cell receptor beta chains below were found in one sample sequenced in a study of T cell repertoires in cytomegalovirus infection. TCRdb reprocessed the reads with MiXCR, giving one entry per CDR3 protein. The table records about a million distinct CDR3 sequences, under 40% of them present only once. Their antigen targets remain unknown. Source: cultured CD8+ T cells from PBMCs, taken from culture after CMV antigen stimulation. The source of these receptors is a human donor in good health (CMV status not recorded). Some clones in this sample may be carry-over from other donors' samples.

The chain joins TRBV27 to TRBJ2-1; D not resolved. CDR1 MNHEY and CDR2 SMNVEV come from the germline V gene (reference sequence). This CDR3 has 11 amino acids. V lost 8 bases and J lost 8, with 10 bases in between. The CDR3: CASQLFDEQFF. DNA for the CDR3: TGTGCCAGCCAGCTCTTCGATGAGCAGTTCTTC.

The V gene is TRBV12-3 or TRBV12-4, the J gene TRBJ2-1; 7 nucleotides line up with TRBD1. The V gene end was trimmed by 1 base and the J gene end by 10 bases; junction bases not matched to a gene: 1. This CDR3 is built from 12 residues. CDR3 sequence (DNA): TGTGCCAGCAGTTTAGGGACAGGAGAGCAGTTCTTC. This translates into CASSLGTGEQFF.

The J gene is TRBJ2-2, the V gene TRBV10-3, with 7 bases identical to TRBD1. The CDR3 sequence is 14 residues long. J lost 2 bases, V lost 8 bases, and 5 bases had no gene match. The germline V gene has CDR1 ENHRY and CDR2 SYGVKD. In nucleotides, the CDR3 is TGTGCCATCGCCGGGACAGACAACACCGGGGAGCTGTTTTTT. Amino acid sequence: CAIAGTDNTGELFF.

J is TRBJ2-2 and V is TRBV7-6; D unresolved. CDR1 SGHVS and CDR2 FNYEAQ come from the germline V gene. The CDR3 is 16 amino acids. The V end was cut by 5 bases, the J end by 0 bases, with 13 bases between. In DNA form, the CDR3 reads TGTGCCAGCAGCCTGGACGCGCTTACGAACACCGGGGAGCTGTTTTTT. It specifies CASSLDALTNTGELFF.

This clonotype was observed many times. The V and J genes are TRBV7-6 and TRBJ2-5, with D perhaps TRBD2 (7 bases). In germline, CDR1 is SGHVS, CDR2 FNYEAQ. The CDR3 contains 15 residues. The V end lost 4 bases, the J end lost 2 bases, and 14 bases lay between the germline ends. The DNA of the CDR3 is TGTGCCAGCAGCTGGGGGGGGCGGGGGCAAGAGACCCAGTACTTC. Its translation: CASSWGGRGQETQYF.

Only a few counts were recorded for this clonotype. In nucleotides, the CDR3 is TGTGCCATCAGTGAGACCGATCAGGGGAACACTGAAGCTTTCTTT. This codes for CAISETDQGNTEAFF. J is TRBJ1-1 and V is TRBV10-3; perhaps TRBD1 as D (5 bases). This CDR3 comprises 15 residues. The V gene's germline CDR1 is ENHRY and CDR2 SYGVKD. V dropped 2 bases and J dropped 1 base, with 11 bases sitting between them.

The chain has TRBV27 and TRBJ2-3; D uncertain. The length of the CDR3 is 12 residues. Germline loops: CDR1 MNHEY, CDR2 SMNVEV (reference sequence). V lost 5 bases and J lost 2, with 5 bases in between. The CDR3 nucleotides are TGTGCCAGCAGTAAACCCACAGATACGCAGTATTTT. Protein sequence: CASSKPTDTQYF.

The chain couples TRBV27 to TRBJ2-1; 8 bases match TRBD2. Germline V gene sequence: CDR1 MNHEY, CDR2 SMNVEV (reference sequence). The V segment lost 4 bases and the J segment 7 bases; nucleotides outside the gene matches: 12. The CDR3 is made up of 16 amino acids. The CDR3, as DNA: TGTGCCAGCAGTTCCCCCTGGGGACTAGGGAGGAATGAGCAGTTCTTC. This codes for CASSSPWGLGRNEQFF.

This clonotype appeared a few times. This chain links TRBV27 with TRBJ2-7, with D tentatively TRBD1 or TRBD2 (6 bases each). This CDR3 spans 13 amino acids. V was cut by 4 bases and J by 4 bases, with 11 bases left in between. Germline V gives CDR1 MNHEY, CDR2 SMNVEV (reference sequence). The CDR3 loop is CASSWGARYEQYF. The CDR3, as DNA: TGTGCCAGCAGTTGGGGGGCGCGATACGAGCAGTACTTC.

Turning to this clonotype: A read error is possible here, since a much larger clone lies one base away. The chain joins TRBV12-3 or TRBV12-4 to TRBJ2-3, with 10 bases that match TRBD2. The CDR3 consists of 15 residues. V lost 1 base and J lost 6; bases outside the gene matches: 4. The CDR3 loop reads CASSLVAGGEDTQYF. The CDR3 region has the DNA TGTGCCAGCAGTTTAGTAGCGGGGGGCGAGGATACGCAGTATTTT.

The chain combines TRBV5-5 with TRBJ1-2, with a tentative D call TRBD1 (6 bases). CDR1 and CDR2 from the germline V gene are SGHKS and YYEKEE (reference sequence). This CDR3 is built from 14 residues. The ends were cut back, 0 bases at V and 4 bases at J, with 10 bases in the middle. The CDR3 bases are TGTGCCAGCAGCTTGGAACAGGGATCCTATGGCTACACCTTC. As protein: CASSLEQGSYGYTF.

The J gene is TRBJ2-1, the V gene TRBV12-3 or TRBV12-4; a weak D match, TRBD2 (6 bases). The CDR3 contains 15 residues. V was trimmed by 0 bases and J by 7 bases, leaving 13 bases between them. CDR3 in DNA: TGTGCCAGCAGTTTAGCGGGCGGGGTGCTTAATGAGCAGTTCTTC. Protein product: CASSLAGGVLNEQFF.

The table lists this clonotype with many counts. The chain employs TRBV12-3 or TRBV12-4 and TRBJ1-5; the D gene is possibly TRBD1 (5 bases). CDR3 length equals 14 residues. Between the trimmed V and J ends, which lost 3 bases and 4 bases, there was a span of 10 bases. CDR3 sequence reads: CASSFRGTNQPQHF. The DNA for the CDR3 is TGTGCCAGCAGTTTTAGGGGCACGAATCAGCCCCAGCATTTT.

The CDR3 loop reads CASRVAGEVTGELFF. The CDR3, as DNA: TGTGCCAGCAGGGTAGCGGGGGAGGTCACCGGGGAGCTGTTTTTT. The chain carries TRBV6-8 and TRBJ2-2, with TRBD2 identical over 9 bases. V trimming: 6 bases; J trimming: 4 bases; junction bases outside the gene matches: 6. Germline lookup yields CDR1 MNHGY and CDR2 SAAAGT. This CDR3 spans 15 amino acids.

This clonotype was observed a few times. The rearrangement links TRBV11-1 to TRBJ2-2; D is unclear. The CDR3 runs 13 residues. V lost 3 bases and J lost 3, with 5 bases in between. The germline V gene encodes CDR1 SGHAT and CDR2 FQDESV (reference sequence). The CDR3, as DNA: TGTGCCAGCAGCTTTTTGTACACCGGGGAGCTGTTTTTT. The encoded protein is CASSFLYTGELFF.

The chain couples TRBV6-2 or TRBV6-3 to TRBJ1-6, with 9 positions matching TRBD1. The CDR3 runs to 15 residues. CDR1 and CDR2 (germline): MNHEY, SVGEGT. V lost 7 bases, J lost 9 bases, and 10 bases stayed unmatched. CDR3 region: CASNSPGQGTSPLHF. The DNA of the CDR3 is TGTGCCAGCAATAGCCCGGGACAGGGTACTTCACCCCTCCACTTT.

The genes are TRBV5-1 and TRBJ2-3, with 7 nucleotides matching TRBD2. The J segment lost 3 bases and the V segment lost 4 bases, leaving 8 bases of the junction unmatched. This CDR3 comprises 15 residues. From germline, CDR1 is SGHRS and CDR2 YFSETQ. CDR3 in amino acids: CASSVRDYPTDTQYF. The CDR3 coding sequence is TGCGCCAGCAGCGTCCGGGACTACCCTACAGATACGCAGTATTTT.